This T cell receptor beta chain was found in a study of shared clonotypes between healthy human individuals. Study-level points and caveats: Four donors held roughly 5% of naive CD4 clonotypes in common. All-four-donor shared clonotypes had higher generation probabilities than non-shared clonotypes did.

On this clone: Antigen: not known.

The data were produced by immunoSEQ multiplex PCR, yet TCRdb's version contains in-frame clones alone and is incomplete. Of approximately 500,000 clones listed, 96% are singletons. The germline gives CDR1 SGHAT, CDR2 FQNNGV. The CDR3 contains 16 residues. Sequencing was performed on naive CD4+ T cells sorted from blood. This sample's subset: CD45RA+ positively selected. The V call is TRBV11-2, the J call TRBJ2-5, with 7 positions matching TRBD1. The J call may not be correct, given that the DNA end is closer to TRBJ2-7. The origin of this receptor is a woman aged 25 to 39 in good health. The CDR3, as DNA: TGTGCCAGCAGCGAAACGACAGGGAGATACTCCTACGAGCAGTACTTC. Translation: CASSETTGRYSYEQYF.